Listed below are T cell receptor beta chains from one sample, sequenced in a study of shared clonotypes between healthy human individuals. Assay used: immunoSEQ multiplex PCR; TCRdb lists only in-frame clones, some missing. The table shows some 2,000,000 clones, with 90% to 96% occurring only once. Specimen: naive CD4+ T cells sorted from blood. Every receptor here comes from a man in his late teens or twenties in good health. Each CDR3 is given with its conserved first and last residue. D genes are given only for firm matches. Size values are once, few and many counts, or a class for expanded clones, and some rows have none.

cdr3_nt,cdr3_aa,clone_size,d_call,v_call,j_call
TGCGCCAGCAGCCTGGACACCACCTCCTACGAGCAGTACTTC,CASSLDTTSYEQYF,-,-,TRBV5-1,TRBJ2-7
TGTGCCAGCAGTCGGGACAGGGACTATGGCTACACCTTC,CASSRDRDYGYTF,once,TRBD1,TRBV28,TRBJ1-2
TGTGCCAGCGGGCAGGAGGGAGGGAAGGCCGGGGAGCTGTTTTTT,CASGQEGGKAGELFF,-,TRBD2,TRBV2,TRBJ2-2
TGCGCCAGCAGCCTGGGCTCCGCTAGCGGGAGCACAGATACGCAGTATTTT,CASSLGSASGSTDTQYF,-,TRBD2,TRBV4-3,TRBJ2-3
TGTGCCAGCAGTTACGATTTGATTGAAAAACTGTTTTTT,CASSYDLIEKLFF,-,-,TRBV6-6,TRBJ1-4
TGTGCCAGCAGCGTTGGGGTAGTCGGCGGGGAGCTGTTTTTT,CASSVGVVGGELFF,-,-,TRBV9,TRBJ2-2
TGTGCCAGCAGTCCGACAGTTACCTCTGGGGCCAACGTCCTGACTTTC,CASSPTVTSGANVLTF,-,-,TRBV6-4,TRBJ2-6
TGTGCCAGCAGCCAAGGGACTAGCGGGGGGGCCGGTGAGACCCAGTACTTC,CASSQGTSGGAGETQYF,-,TRBD2,TRBV11-2,TRBJ2-5
TGCGCCAGCAGCTTGGGTCCAGGGGGCGCGGGGGAGACCCAGTACTTC,CASSLGPGGAGETQYF,-,TRBD1,TRBV5-1,TRBJ2-5
TGTGCCAGCAGCTTGGCCCCGGGTCGGACAGGAACGAACACCGGGGAGCTGTTTTTT,CASSLAPGRTGTNTGELFF,-,TRBD1,TRBV7-9,TRBJ2-2
TGTGCCAGCAGTACCCCGTGGGACGACAAACTGTTTTTT,CASSTPWDDKLFF,-,-,TRBV2,TRBJ1-4
TGTGCCAGCAGCTTGGGGTTAGCGGGGGGAATACCCGGGGAGCTGTTTTTT,CASSLGLAGGIPGELFF,-,TRBD2,TRBV5-4,TRBJ2-2
TGTGCCAGCAGTGAAAACCCTACGGGCTACGGGGGGGAGCTGTTTTTT,CASSENPTGYGGELFF,-,-,TRBV2,TRBJ2-2
TGTGCCAGCAGCTTAAGTATCACGGCAGATACGCAGTATTTT,CASSLSITADTQYF,-,-,TRBV7-3,TRBJ2-3
TGTGCCAGTCTAGGGAGGGGGCAAGGGAACACTGAAGCTTTCTTT,CASLGRGQGNTEAFF,-,TRBD1,TRBV28,TRBJ1-1
TGTGCCAGCAGCCAGTCAGGTGGCCTCTCACCCCTCCACTTT,CASSQSGGLSPLHF,-,-,TRBV7-3,TRBJ1-6
TGTGCCAGCAGCTTAGCCGGGACAGGGTCACAAGAGACCCAGTACTTC,CASSLAGTGSQETQYF,-,TRBD1,TRBV7-9,TRBJ2-5
TGTGCCAGCAGTTACTTCTCAGGGGGGGAAGGCTACACCTTC,CASSYFSGGEGYTF,-,TRBD1,TRBV6-5,TRBJ1-2
TGTGCCAGCAGCTTTGGACAGGGGGTCTTC,CASSFGQGVF,-,TRBD1,TRBV5-4,TRBJ2-1
TGTGCCAGCAGTGAAGCGGTAACGACCTACGAGCAGTACTTC,CASSEAVTTYEQYF,-,-,TRBV2,TRBJ2-7
TGTGCCAGCAGTGAAATATTCGGGACAGGGACTTTCCACGAGCAGTACTTC,CASSEIFGTGTFHEQYF,-,TRBD1,TRBV28,TRBJ2-7
TGTGCCATCAGTGAGGTACAGGGGGGCTATGGCTACACCTTC,CAISEVQGGYGYTF,-,TRBD1,TRBV10-3,TRBJ1-2
TGTGCCAGCAGTTACTCGATCTGGGGCATGAACACTGAAGCTTTCTTT,CASSYSIWGMNTEAFF,-,-,TRBV6-5,TRBJ1-1
TGTGCCAGCAGCAACAGTCATATGAACACTGAAGCTTTCTTT,CASSNSHMNTEAFF,-,-,TRBV21-1,TRBJ1-1
TGTGCCAGCAGTTCCCCACTTCTGGCGGGGGGTGAGACCCAGTACTTC,CASSSPLLAGGETQYF,-,TRBD2,TRBV6-6,TRBJ2-5
TGTGCCAGCAGCTTAGGTGGCCTGAGGGATACGCAGTATTTT,CASSLGGLRDTQYF,-,-,TRBV11-2,TRBJ2-3
TGTGCCAGCAGACTATCTGGGGGACAGGGGGTCAGTAGACTGTTTTTT,CASRLSGGQGVSRLFF,-,TRBD1,TRBV2,TRBJ1-4
TGTGCCAGCAGTAAGGGGGACGGGAACACTGAAGCTTTCTTT,CASSKGDGNTEAFF,-,-,TRBV5-4,TRBJ1-1
TGTGCCAGCCGCCCCCAAGGGGTCTACAATGAGCAGTTCTTC,CASRPQGVYNEQFF,-,-,TRBV25-1,TRBJ2-1
TGTGCCAGCAGTGTCACCATTAGAGGCTACACCTTC,CASSVTIRGYTF,once,-,TRBV6-1,TRBJ1-2
TGTGCCAGTAGTATCCTCGGCAATCAGCCCCAGCATTTT,CASSILGNQPQHF,-,-,TRBV19,TRBJ1-5
TGTGCCAGCAGTTACTCGCCCCCCTACGAGCAGTACTTC,CASSYSPPYEQYF,once,-,TRBV6-6,TRBJ2-7
TGTGCCAGCAGCTTCCAGGGGTCAAGCACAGATACGCAGTATTTT,CASSFQGSSTDTQYF,-,-,TRBV7-3,TRBJ2-3
TGTGCCAGCAGCGGACAGGGTGGTCAGCCCCAGCATTTT,CASSGQGGQPQHF,-,TRBD1,TRBV6-5,TRBJ1-5
TGTGCCATCAGTGATACAGGGCAAGAGACCCAGTACTTC,CAISDTGQETQYF,-,-,TRBV10-3,TRBJ2-5
TGCGCCAGCAGCCCGCAACAGGGGGCGAGGGAAAAACTGTTTTTT,CASSPQQGAREKLFF,-,TRBD1,TRBV4-1,TRBJ1-4
TGCGCCAGCAGCTTGGGGATCGGGGAGTATGGCTACACCTTC,CASSLGIGEYGYTF,-,-,TRBV5-1,TRBJ1-2
TGTGCTTTTACCCCGGGAAAGGGGGATGGCTACACCTTC,CAFTPGKGDGYTF,-,-,TRBV28,TRBJ1-2
TGCGCCAGCTCACGGACTAGCGGGGTTTCGGATACGCAGTATTTT,CASSRTSGVSDTQYF,-,TRBD2,TRBV10-1,TRBJ2-3